The rows below give T cell receptor beta chains drawn from one sample of a study of graft-versus-host responses after intestinal transplantation. Assay used: immunoSEQ multiplex PCR; TCRdb lists only in-frame clones, some missing. The repertoire holds around 88,000 clones, with roughly four fifths as singletons. These receptors' antigens are unknown. The input for sequencing was unstimulated CD8+ T cells sorted from spleen or lymph node cells, taken before intestinal transplant. The receptor set was obtained from a human donor who received an intestinal transplant. Both conserved end residues are part of each CDR3. The D gene is left open where the match is weak. Rows may omit the clone size; those that give it use once, few, many or a size class.

D: TRBD1; J: TRBJ1-2; size: -; V: TRBV29-1; CDR3: CSVDIGWTGDGYTF; DNA: TGCAGCGTTGACATAGGGTGGACAGGGGATGGCTACACCTTC
D: TRBD2; J: TRBJ2-7; size: -; V: TRBV5-4; CDR3: CASSQGITSGNYEQYF; DNA: TGTGCCAGCAGCCAAGGGATAACTAGCGGGAATTACGAGCAGTACTTC
D: TRBD1; J: TRBJ1-5; size: once; V: TRBV2; CDR3: CASSLATGTGGVRNQPQHF; DNA: TGTGCCAGCAGCCTCGCCACCGGGACAGGGGGAGTGCGCAATCAGCCCCAGCATTTT
D: -; J: TRBJ2-7; size: -; V: TRBV27; CDR3: CASSSGPGLYEQYF; DNA: TGTGCCAGCAGCTCCGGCCCGGGCCTCTACGAGCAGTACTTC
D: -; J: TRBJ2-6; size: few; V: TRBV27; CDR3: CASSLATGGANVLTF; DNA: TGTGCCAGCAGTTTAGCGACAGGTGGGGCCAACGTCCTGACTTTC
D: -; J: TRBJ2-7; size: -; V: TRBV29-1; CDR3: CSVEVRGGASYEQYF; DNA: TGCAGCGTTGAAGTTAGGGGAGGAGCCTCCTACGAGCAGTACTTC
D: TRBD2; J: TRBJ2-7; size: -; V: TRBV9; CDR3: CASSVDGRASYEQYF; DNA: TGTGCCAGCAGCGTAGACGGGAGGGCCAGCTACGAGCAGTACTTC
D: -; J: TRBJ2-3; size: -; V: TRBV12-5; CDR3: CASGSGPMSDTQYF; DNA: TGTGCTAGTGGTTCGGGCCCAATGTCAGATACGCAGTATTTT
D: -; J: TRBJ1-3; size: -; V: TRBV19; CDR3: CASSIGLGNTIYF; DNA: TGTGCCAGTAGTATCGGACTGGGAAACACCATATATTTT
D: -; J: TRBJ1-2; size: once; V: TRBV6-5; CDR3: CASSDEGGYGYTF; DNA: TGTGCCAGCAGTGATGAGGGGGGCTATGGCTACACCTTC
D: -; J: TRBJ2-3; size: -; V: TRBV6-5; CDR3: CASSEWGSTDTQYF; DNA: TGTGCCAGCAGTGAGTGGGGCAGCACAGATACGCAGTATTTT
D: -; J: TRBJ2-7; size: -; V: TRBV10-2; CDR3: CASSDQRTYEQYF; DNA: TGCGCCAGCAGTGACCAGAGAACCTACGAGCAGTACTTC
D: -; J: TRBJ2-1; size: once; V: TRBV7-9; CDR3: CARGSGSEMNEQFF; DNA: TGTGCCAGAGGGTCCGGGTCTGAAATGAATGAGCAGTTCTTC
D: TRBD1; J: TRBJ2-7; size: -; V: TRBV6-1; CDR3: CASSVRGQDREQYF; DNA: TGTGCCAGCAGTGTTAGGGGACAGGATCGGGAGCAGTACTTC
D: TRBD1; J: TRBJ1-1; size: -; V: TRBV5-6; CDR3: CAGRGPTEAFF; DNA: TGTGCCGGCAGGGGGCCCACTGAAGCTTTCTTT
D: TRBD1; J: TRBJ1-3; size: -; V: TRBV10-2; CDR3: CASCLGQGATGNTIYF; DNA: TGCGCCAGCTGCCTTGGACAGGGGGCGACGGGAAACACCATATATTTT
D: TRBD2; J: TRBJ2-5; size: -; V: TRBV2; CDR3: CASSDPRLAGGAVGETQYF; DNA: TGTGCCAGCAGCGATCCCCGGCTAGCGGGGGGGGCTGTGGGAGAGACCCAGTACTTC
D: -; J: TRBJ1-6; size: few; V: TRBV6-6; CDR3: CASRPTGWSNSPLHF; DNA: TGTGCCAGCAGACCAACAGGGTGGAGTAATTCACCCCTCCACTTT
D: -; J: TRBJ2-7; size: -; V: TRBV11-3; CDR3: CASSGGLQSYEQYF; DNA: TGTGCCAGCAGCGGGGGACTGCAATCCTACGAGCAGTACTTC
D: TRBD2; J: TRBJ2-5; size: -; V: TRBV5-6; CDR3: CASSLAGAGGVETQYF; DNA: TGTGCCAGCAGCTTGGCTGGAGCGGGGGGTGTAGAGACCCAGTACTTC
D: -; J: TRBJ1-2; size: -; V: TRBV5-5; CDR3: CASSLGLYGYTF; DNA: TGTGCCAGCAGCTTGGGACTCTATGGCTACACCTTC
D: -; J: TRBJ1-3; size: -; V: TRBV2; CDR3: CASLERTGNTIYF; DNA: TGTGCCAGCTTAGAAAGAACTGGAAACACCATATATTTT
D: -; J: TRBJ1-2; size: -; V: TRBV6-1; CDR3: CASSAAGYYGYTF; DNA: TGTGCCAGCAGTGCGGCAGGGTACTATGGCTACACCTTC
D: -; J: TRBJ1-3; size: -; V: TRBV7-9; CDR3: CASSPRSSDSSGNTIYF; DNA: TGTGCCAGCAGCCCCCGCTCCTCGGACAGCTCTGGAAACACCATATATTTT
D: -; J: TRBJ2-3; size: -; V: TRBV11-2; CDR3: CASSLGQGTDTQYF; DNA: TGTGCCAGCAGCTTGGGTCAGGGCACAGATACGCAGTATTTT
D: -; J: TRBJ2-7; size: once; V: TRBV9; CDR3: CASSVGGLGYEQYF; DNA: TGTGCCAGCAGCGTGGGAGGACTTGGGTACGAGCAGTACTTC
D: -; J: TRBJ1-1; size: -; V: TRBV7-9; CDR3: CASSFGHPFPRIDTEAFF; DNA: TGTGCCAGCAGCTTCGGCCACCCCTTCCCTCGGATTGACACTGAAGCTTTCTTT
D: -; J: TRBJ1-5; size: -; V: TRBV6-1; CDR3: CASSYAGNQPQHF; DNA: TGTGCCAGCAGTTATGCAGGGAATCAGCCCCAGCATTTT
D: -; J: TRBJ1-5; size: -; V: TRBV2; CDR3: CASSGSHDRQPQHF; DNA: TGTGCCAGCAGTGGGAGTCATGATCGGCAGCCCCAGCATTTT
D: -; J: TRBJ2-7; size: few; V: TRBV4-1; CDR3: CASSQGVEQYF; DNA: TGCGCCAGCAGCCAAGGGGTAGAGCAGTACTTC
D: -; J: TRBJ2-5; size: -; V: TRBV5-1; CDR3: CASSLSLLRETQYF; DNA: TGCGCCAGCAGCTTGTCACTTTTGAGGGAGACCCAGTACTTC
D: TRBD1; J: TRBJ2-4; size: -; V: TRBV7-9; CDR3: CAFRTGGYF; DNA: TGTGCCTTCCGGACAGGGGGTTACTTC
D: -; J: TRBJ2-7; size: few; V: TRBV5-1; CDR3: CASSWTPGISYEQYF; DNA: TGCGCCAGCAGCTGGACTCCTGGGATCTCCTACGAGCAGTACTTC